The rows below give T cell receptor beta chains drawn from one sample of a study of cytomegalovirus exposure and HLA in healthy donors. The assay was immunoSEQ multiplex PCR, and TCRdb's table has in-frame clones only and misses some. The table has about 150,000 clones, about 8.9% seen once. Material: PBMCs. The source is a man between 45 and 60 years old in good health and CMV-seronegative. Each CDR3 is given with its conserved first and last residue. D genes are given only for firm matches. A clone size is listed for some rows: how often the clone was seen (once, few, many), or a class if it is expanded.

v_call,clone_size,cdr3_length,j_call,d_call,cdr3_aa,cdr3_nt
TRBV7-2,few,16,TRBJ2-5,TRBD1,CASSLYGGTGGETQYF,TGTGCCAGCAGCTTATATGGCGGGACAGGGGGAGAGACCCAGTACTTC
TRBV5-1,NA,17,TRBJ2-1,TRBD2,CASSLPSLAGGKREQFF,TGCGCCAGCAGCTTGCCCTCACTAGCGGGAGGGAAACGAGAGCAGTTCTTC
TRBV5-4,NA,15,TRBJ2-2,TRBD2,CASSLGLEGTGELFF,TGTGCCAGCAGCCTGGGACTAGAGGGTACCGGGGAGCTGTTTTTT
TRBV30,few,15,TRBJ1-4,TRBD1,CAWRQGAATNEKLFF,TGTGCCTGGAGACAGGGGGCAGCAACTAATGAAAAACTGTTTTTT
TRBV5-1,NA,16,TRBJ2-2,NA,CASSLGHAANTGELFF,TGCGCCAGCAGCTTGGGACACGCCGCGAACACCGGGGAGCTGTTTTTT
TRBV5-1,few,15,TRBJ2-5,TRBD2,CASSLQRGGGETQYF,TGCGCCAGCAGCTTACAGCGGGGGGGCGGAGAGACCCAGTACTTC
TRBV6-5,few,13,TRBJ1-2,NA,CATKTGTNYGYTF,TGTGCCACAAAGACAGGAACTAACTATGGCTACACCTTC
TRBV6-5,few,15,TRBJ2-1,TRBD2,CASSAAGTRRNEQFF,TGTGCCAGCAGTGCGGCCGGGACTAGAAGAAATGAGCAGTTCTTC
TRBV10-3,NA,14,TRBJ2-7,NA,CAIRGDGSSYEQYF,TGTGCCATCAGAGGGGACGGGAGCTCCTACGAGCAGTACTTC
TRBV5-1,few,15,TRBJ2-4,NA,CASSTSRLAKNIQYF,TGCGCCAGCAGCACCAGCAGACTAGCCAAAAACATTCAGTACTTC
TRBV11-3,NA,14,TRBJ2-5,TRBD2,CASSPGGSTKTQYF,TGTGCCAGCAGCCCCGGCGGGAGCACGAAGACCCAGTACTTC
TRBV5-6,NA,18,TRBJ2-6,TRBD2,CASSLEAGGHSGANVLTF,TGTGCCAGCAGCTTGGAAGCGGGAGGCCACTCTGGGGCCAACGTCCTGACTTTC